This TCR beta chain comes out of a study of T cells in narcolepsy. Whole-study results and caveats: HCRT-specific and TRIB2-specific autoreactive clonotypes appeared among same-patient CSF and blood CD4+ clonotypes. Autoreactive clonotypes reportedly recurred in blood of same and different patients, not controls.

The CDR3 is made up of 16 amino acids. Germline V lookup: CDR1 SGHTA, CDR2 FQGNSA. Losses at the gene ends were 3 bases for V and 0 bases for J; bases not matched to a gene: 7. Of note for this clone: Its antigen is not identified.

TCRdb's table, derived via immunoSEQ multiplex PCR, lists solely in-frame clones and lacks some. The sample contains about 30,000 clones, roughly four fifths of which appear only once. The material sequenced was CD45RA- memory CD4+ T cells from PBMCs. The sequence was collected from a human donor with narcolepsy. The V call is TRBV7-2, the J call TRBJ2-5; 7 bases map to TRBD2. The CDR3 protein is CASSFPGLRDQETQYF. CDR3 coding DNA: TGTGCCAGCAGCTTCCCGGGACTACGAGACCAAGAGACCCAGTACTTC.